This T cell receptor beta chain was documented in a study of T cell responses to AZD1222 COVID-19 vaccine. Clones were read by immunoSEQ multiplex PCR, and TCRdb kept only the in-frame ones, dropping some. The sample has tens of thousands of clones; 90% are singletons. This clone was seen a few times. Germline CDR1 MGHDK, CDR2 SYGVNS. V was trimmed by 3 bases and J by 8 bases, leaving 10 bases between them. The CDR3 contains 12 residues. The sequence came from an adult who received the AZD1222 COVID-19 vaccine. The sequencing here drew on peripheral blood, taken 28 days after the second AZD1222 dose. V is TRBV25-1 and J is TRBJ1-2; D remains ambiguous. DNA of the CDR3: TGTGCCAGCAGTGACGGAGTCTTCGGCTACACCTTC. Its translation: CASSDGVFGYTF.